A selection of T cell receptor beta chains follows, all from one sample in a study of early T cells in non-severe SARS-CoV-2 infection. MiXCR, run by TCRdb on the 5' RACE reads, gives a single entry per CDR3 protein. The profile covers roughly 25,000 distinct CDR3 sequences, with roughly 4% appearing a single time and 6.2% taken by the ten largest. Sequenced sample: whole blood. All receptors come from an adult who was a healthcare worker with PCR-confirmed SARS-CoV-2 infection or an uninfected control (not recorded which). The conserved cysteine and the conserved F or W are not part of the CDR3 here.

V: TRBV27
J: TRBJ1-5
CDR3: ASSAQDSNQPQH

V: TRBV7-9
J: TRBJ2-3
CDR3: ASSLIAGELDTQY

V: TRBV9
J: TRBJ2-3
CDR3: ASSQLAGTDTQY

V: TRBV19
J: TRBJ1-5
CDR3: ASDTRDSNQPQH

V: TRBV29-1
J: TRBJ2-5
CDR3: SVVGETQY

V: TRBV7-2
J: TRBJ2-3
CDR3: ASSLDSGTQY

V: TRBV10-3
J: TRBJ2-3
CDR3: AIGLAGGPDTQY

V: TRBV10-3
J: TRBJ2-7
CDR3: AISGSTYEQY

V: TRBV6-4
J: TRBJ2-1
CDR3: ASSVLSSYNEQF

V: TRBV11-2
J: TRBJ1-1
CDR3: ASSLRDRGNTEAF

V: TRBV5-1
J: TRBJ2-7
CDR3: ASSFSGTDYEQY

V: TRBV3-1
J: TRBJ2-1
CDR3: ASSELAGVKSYNEQF

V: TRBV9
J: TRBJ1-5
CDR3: ASSPNAGDQPQH

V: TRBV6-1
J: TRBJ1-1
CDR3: ASMIRGRPPWTEAF

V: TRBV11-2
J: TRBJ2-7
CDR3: ASSFISGEQY

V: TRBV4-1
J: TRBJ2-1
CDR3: ASSQEASSGRLEQF

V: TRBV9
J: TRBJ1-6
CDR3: ASSGPPRDRNSPLH

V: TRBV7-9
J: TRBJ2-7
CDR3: ASSLTGVTYEQY

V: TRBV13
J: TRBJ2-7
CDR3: ASRWFSGRGEQY

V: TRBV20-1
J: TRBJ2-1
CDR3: SAREVRGYDEQF

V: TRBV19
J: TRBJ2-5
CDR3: ASSLPGTDQETQY

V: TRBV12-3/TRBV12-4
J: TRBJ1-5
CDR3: ASSFRTGPNQPQH

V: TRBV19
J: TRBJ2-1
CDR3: ASSIRTSGLGKGQF

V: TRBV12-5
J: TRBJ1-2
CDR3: ASGLEAAYGYT

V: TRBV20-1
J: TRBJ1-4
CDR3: SAGGGATNEKLF

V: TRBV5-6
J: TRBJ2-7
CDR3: ASSLPTTGTGGAEQY

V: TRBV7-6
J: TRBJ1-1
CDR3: ASSGRAATEAF

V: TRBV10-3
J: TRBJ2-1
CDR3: AISASGNNNEQF

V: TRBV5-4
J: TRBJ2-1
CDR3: ASRPWGGGDEQF

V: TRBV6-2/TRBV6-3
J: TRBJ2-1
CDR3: ASRDNSYNEQF

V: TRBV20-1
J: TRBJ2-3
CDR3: SAHSPPSFGDTQY

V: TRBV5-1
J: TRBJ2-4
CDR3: ASSKGTALAKNIQY